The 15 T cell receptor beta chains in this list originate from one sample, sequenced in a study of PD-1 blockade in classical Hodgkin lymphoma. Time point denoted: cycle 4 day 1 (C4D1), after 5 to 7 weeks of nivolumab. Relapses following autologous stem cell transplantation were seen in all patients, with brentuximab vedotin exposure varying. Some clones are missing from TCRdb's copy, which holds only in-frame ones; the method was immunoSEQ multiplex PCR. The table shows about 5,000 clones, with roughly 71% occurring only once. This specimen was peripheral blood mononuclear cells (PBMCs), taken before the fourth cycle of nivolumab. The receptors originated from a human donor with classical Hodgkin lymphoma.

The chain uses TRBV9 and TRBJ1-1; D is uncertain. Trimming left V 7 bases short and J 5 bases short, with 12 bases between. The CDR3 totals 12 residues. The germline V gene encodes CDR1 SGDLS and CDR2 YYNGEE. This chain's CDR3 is CASSSQRTEAFF. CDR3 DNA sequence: TGTGCCAGCTCCTCTCAACGTACTGAAGCTTTCTTT.

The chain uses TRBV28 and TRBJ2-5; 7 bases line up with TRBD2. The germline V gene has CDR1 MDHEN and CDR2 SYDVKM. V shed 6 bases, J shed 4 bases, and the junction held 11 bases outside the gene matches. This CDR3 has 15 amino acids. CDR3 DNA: TGTGCCAGCAGCCCCGGGGTGCGGGGGACAGAGACCCAGTACTTC. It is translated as CASSPGVRGTETQYF.

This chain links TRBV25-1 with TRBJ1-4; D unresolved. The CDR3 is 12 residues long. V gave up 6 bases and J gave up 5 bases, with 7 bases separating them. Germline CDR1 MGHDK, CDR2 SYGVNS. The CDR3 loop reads CASRQRNEKLFF. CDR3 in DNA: TGTGCCAGCAGACAGCGAAATGAAAAACTGTTTTTT. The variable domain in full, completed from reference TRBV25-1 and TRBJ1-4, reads EADIYQTPRYLVIGTGKKITLECSQTMGHDKMYWYQQDPGMELHLIHYSYGVNSTEKGDLSSESTVSRIRTEHFPLTLESARPSHTSQYLCASRQRNEKLFFGSGTQLSVL.

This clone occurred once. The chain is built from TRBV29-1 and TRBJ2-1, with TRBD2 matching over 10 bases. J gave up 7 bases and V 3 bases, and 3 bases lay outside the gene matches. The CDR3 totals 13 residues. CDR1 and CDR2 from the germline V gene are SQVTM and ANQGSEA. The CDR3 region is CSVDTSGTNEQFF. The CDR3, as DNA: TGCAGCGTTGACACTAGCGGGACGAATGAGCAGTTCTTC.

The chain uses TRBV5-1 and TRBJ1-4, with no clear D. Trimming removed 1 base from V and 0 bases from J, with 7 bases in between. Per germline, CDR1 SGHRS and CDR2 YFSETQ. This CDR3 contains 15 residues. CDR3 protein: CASSLSPATNEKLFF. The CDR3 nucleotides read TGCGCCAGCAGCTTGTCACCGGCAACTAATGAAAAACTGTTTTTT.

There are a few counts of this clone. CDR3 region: CASSLDDWVGEQYF. DNA for the CDR3: TGTGCCAGCAGCTTAGACGACTGGGTGGGGGAGCAGTACTTC. V and J are TRBV7-2 and TRBJ2-7, with D uncertain. The CDR3 covers 14 residues. The germline CDR1 and CDR2 sequences are SGHTA and FQGNSA. V lost 1 base to trimming and J lost 7 bases, with 14 bases between them.

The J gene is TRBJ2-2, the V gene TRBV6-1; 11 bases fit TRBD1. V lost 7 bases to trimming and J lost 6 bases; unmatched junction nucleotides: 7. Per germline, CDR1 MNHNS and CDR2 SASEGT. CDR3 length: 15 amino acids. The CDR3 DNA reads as TGTGCCAGCAACGGACAGGGGGCGATCTCCGGGGAGCTGTTTTTT. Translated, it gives CASNGQGAISGELFF.

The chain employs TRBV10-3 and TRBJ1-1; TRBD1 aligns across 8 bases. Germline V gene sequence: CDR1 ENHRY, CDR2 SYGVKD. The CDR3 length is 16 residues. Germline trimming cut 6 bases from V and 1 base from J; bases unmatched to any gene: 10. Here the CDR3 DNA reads TGTGCCATCAGCGACGGACAGGGTAGAGGGAACACTGAAGCTTTCTTT. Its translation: CAISDGQGRGNTEAFF.

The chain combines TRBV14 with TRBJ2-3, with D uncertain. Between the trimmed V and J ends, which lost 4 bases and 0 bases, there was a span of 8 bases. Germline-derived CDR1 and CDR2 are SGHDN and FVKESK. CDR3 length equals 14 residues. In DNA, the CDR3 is TGTGCCAGCAGCCTGTACCAGAGCACAGATACGCAGTATTTT. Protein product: CASSLYQSTDTQYF.

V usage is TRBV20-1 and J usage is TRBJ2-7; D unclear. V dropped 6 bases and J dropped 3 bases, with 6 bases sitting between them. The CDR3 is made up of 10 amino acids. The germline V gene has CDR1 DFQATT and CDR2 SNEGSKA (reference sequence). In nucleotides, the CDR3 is TGCAGTGCCGCACACTACGAGCAGTACTTC. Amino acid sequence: CSAAHYEQYF.

This CDR3 is CASRTGYIQETQYF. CDR3 nucleotides: TGCGCCAGCAGGACAGGATATATCCAAGAGACCCAGTACTTC. This chain connects TRBV10-1 to TRBJ2-5; D is possibly TRBD1 (6 bases). CDR1 and CDR2 (germline): WNHNN, SYGVQD (reference sequence). The CDR3 is 14 amino acids. The ends were cut back, 6 bases at V and 1 base at J, with 12 bases in the middle.

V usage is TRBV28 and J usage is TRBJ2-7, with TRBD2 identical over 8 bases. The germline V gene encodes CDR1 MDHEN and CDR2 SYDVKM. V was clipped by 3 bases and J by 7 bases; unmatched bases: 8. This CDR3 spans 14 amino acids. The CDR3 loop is CASSFRLAGREQYF. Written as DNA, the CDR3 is TGTGCCAGCAGTTTTCGGCTAGCGGGTCGTGAGCAGTACTTC.

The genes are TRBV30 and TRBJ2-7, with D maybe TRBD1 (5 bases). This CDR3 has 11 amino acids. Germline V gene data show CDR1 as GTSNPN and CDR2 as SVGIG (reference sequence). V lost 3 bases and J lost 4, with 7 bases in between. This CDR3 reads CAWRDTYEQYF. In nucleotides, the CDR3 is TGTGCCTGGAGGGACACGTACGAGCAGTACTTC.

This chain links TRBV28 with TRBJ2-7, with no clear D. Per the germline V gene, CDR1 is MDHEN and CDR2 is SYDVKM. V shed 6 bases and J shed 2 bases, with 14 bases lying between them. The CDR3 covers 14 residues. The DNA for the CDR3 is TGTGCCAGCAGAGACTCGGGCAGTCCCTACGAGCAGTACTTC. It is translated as CASRDSGSPYEQYF.

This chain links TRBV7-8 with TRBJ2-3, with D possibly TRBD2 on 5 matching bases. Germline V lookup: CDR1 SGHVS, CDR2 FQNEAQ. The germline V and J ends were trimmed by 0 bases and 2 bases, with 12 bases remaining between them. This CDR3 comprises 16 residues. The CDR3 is CASSLAGVTNTDTQYF. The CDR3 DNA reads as TGTGCCAGCAGCTTAGCGGGAGTCACCAACACAGATACGCAGTATTTT.